The 23 T cell receptor beta chains in this list originate from one sample, sequenced in a study of blood T cell repertoires in COVID-19. Data came from immunoSEQ multiplex PCR; TCRdb stores just in-frame clones and leaves some out. The repertoire has 250,000 to 350,000 clones, more than 85% of them found once; the top ten carry 0.7% to 0.9%. The sequencing input was peripheral blood. These receptors originate from a man aged 25-40 years with acute or convalescent COVID-19.

A few counts support this clone. The chain is built from TRBV2 and TRBJ2-2; D unresolved. The CDR3 runs to 13 residues. Trimming pared 2 bases from V and 5 bases from J, leaving 6 bases between. Per germline, CDR1 SNHLY and CDR2 FYNNEI. The CDR3 nucleotides are TGTGCCAGCAGTGAATTAACAACCGGGGAGCTGTTTTTT. Translation: CASSELTTGELFF.

The genes are TRBV28 and TRBJ2-1, with D possibly TRBD1 on 5 matching bases. This CDR3 is built from 16 residues. The V and J ends lost 2 bases and 10 bases respectively, with 21 bases between them. CDR1 and CDR2 (germline): MDHEN, SYDVKM. The chain's CDR3 is CASSLLDFSDTREQFF. The CDR3 DNA follows: TGTGCCAGCAGTTTACTTGATTTTTCGGACACAAGAGAGCAGTTCTTC.

The V gene is TRBV7-9, the J gene TRBJ2-3; no definite D call. Deletions cut 5 bases from V and 2 bases from J, with 5 bases between. The CDR3 length is 12 residues. Germline V lookup: CDR1 SEHNR, CDR2 FQNEAQ (reference sequence). CDR3 region: CASSQNTDTQYF. The CDR3 DNA follows: TGTGCCAGCAGCCAAAACACAGATACGCAGTATTTT.

J is TRBJ1-1 and V is TRBV24-1; 11 bases are a match to TRBD1. Per the germline V gene, CDR1 is KGHDR and CDR2 is SFDVKD. The CDR3 totals 15 residues. V shed 9 bases and J 6 bases; nucleotides not matched to a gene: 11. This CDR3 reads CATSPGDRGFAEAFF. The DNA for the CDR3 is TGTGCCACCTCTCCTGGGGACAGGGGGTTCGCTGAAGCTTTCTTT.

The chain combines TRBV28 with TRBJ1-5, with D possibly TRBD1 on 5 matching bases. This CDR3 contains 18 residues. The germline gives CDR1 MDHEN, CDR2 SYDVKM. V was trimmed by 6 bases and J by 9 bases, leaving 30 bases between them. The CDR3 loop reads CASSRLLIGQGGRRPQHF. Here the CDR3 DNA reads TGTGCCAGCAGCCGACTATTGATTGGGCAGGGAGGGAGGCGGCCCCAGCATTTT.

The chain is built from TRBV2 and TRBJ2-1; possible D gene TRBD1, 6 bases. This CDR3 spans 15 amino acids. Germline CDR1 and CDR2: SNHLY and FYNNEI. Trimming took 5 bases from V and 0 from J, leaving 11 bases between them. The CDR3 DNA sequence: TGTGCCAGCAGTTTTGACAGGAGCTCCTACAATGAGCAGTTCTTC. Encoded protein: CASSFDRSSYNEQFF. The complete variable domain, with remaining parts taken from reference TRBV2 and TRBJ2-1, reads EPEVTQTPSHQVTQMGQEVILRCVPISNHLYFYWYRQILGQKVEFLVSFYNNEISEKSEIFDDQFSVERPDGSNFTLKIRSTKLEDSAMYFCASSFDRSSYNEQFFGPGTRLTVL.

The chain uses TRBV3-1 (or the pseudogene TRBV3-2) and TRBJ1-6; D is perhaps TRBD1 (6 bases). With 7 bases removed from V and 9 bases from J, the gap between germline ends came to 25 bases. Germline CDR1 reads LGHDT; CDR2 reads YNNKEL (reference sequence). The CDR3 covers 17 residues. The DNA for the CDR3 is TGTGCCAGCACCTACTCTAAACAGGGTAGTAGTTTTTCACCCCTCCACTTT. It translates to CASTYSKQGSSFSPLHF.

This clone was found once. This rearrangement joins TRBV15 to TRBJ1-2; TRBD1 agrees at 10 bases. Germline values: CDR1 LNHNV, CDR2 YYDKDF (reference sequence). V lost 0 bases and J lost 3; bases outside the gene matches: 4. This CDR3 contains 16 residues. The CDR3, as DNA: TGTGCCACCAGCAGAGATCGACAGGGGGCTTACTATGGCTACACCTTC. This gives the protein CATSRDRQGAYYGYTF.

A remark on this clone: Its ends do not fully match the called genes, so a read error is possible. The chain combines TRBV6-1 with TRBJ1-1; 8 bases align to TRBD1. This CDR3 contains 14 residues. The germline CDR1 and CDR2 sequences are MNHNS and SASEGT. The CDR3 DNA reads TGTGCCAGCAGAGAAGGACAGGGGAACACTGAAGCTTTCTTT. The encoded protein is CASREGQGNTEAFF.

V gene TRBV27 combines with J gene TRBJ1-6; perhaps TRBD1 as D (6 bases). The CDR3 consists of 15 residues. CDR1 is MNHEY, CDR2 SMNVEV, per germline (reference sequence). Trimming removed 3 bases at V and 7 bases at J, with 13 bases between. The DNA for the CDR3 is TGTGCCAGCAGTTTCCTACAGGGAACGAATTCACCCCTCCACTTT. This translates into CASSFLQGTNSPLHF.

The rearrangement uses TRBV12-3 or TRBV12-4 and TRBJ1-2, with a weak D call TRBD1 (6 bases). The V end was cut by 9 bases, the J end by 5 bases, with 16 bases between. The CDR3 runs 13 residues. The CDR3 nucleotides are TGTGCCAGTAAGGAAACAGGGTTTTATGGCTACACCTTC. This sequence encodes CASKETGFYGYTF.

This clone was counted only a few times. The CDR3 DNA is TGTGCCAGCAGCCGCTCGGGACTAGCGGGATTGGAGACCCAGTACTTC. Its protein product is CASSRSGLAGLETQYF. V is TRBV3-1 (or the pseudogene TRBV3-2) and J is TRBJ2-5, with 13 bases fitting TRBD2. V trimming: 4 bases; J trimming: 5 bases; junction bases outside the gene matches: 7. From germline, CDR1 is LGHDT and CDR2 YNNKEL (reference sequence). The CDR3 length is 16 residues.

The rearrangement links TRBV18 to TRBJ1-1, with TRBD1 matching over 8 bases. This CDR3 is built from 17 residues. Germline V gives CDR1 KGHSH, CDR2 LQKENI. V shed 3 bases and J 11 bases; nucleotides not matched to a gene: 20. The DNA for the CDR3 is TGTGCCAGCTCACCTTCCCCGGTAGGACAGGGAATAATTGGCGCTTTCTTT. It specifies CASSPSPVGQGIIGAFF.

This clone is a singleton in its sample. The chain is built from TRBV27 and TRBJ2-7, with 9 nucleotides matching TRBD1. The length of the CDR3 is 14 residues. Losses at the gene ends were 4 bases for V and 2 bases for J; bases not matched to a gene: 3. The germline V gene encodes CDR1 MNHEY and CDR2 SMNVEV (reference sequence). The CDR3 DNA reads TGTGCCAGCAGTTCACAGGGGGCAACCTACGAGCAGTACTTC. It translates to CASSSQGATYEQYF.

The V gene is TRBV27, the J gene TRBJ2-3; TRBD1 matches 8 bases. Germline lookup yields CDR1 MNHEY and CDR2 SMNVEV (reference sequence). V shed 6 bases and J 7 bases; nucleotides not matched to a gene: 9. CDR3 length equals 14 residues. The chain's CDR3 is CASSLDRARNTQYF. CDR3 DNA sequence: TGTGCCAGCAGCCTGGACAGGGCTCGCAATACGCAGTATTTT.

The CDR3 loop reads CASSARTGVTSTDTQYF. In DNA, the CDR3 is TGCGCCAGCAGCGCCCGAACAGGGGTCACTAGCACAGATACGCAGTATTTT. The rearrangement joins TRBV5-1 to TRBJ2-3, with 7 bases lining up with TRBD1. J was trimmed by 0 bases and V by 4 bases; bases with no gene match: 11. The CDR3 loop spans 17 amino acids. CDR1 and CDR2 (germline): SGHRS, YFSETQ. The full variable domain, completed using reference TRBV5-1 and TRBJ2-3, is KAGVTQTPRYLIKTRGQQVTLSCSPISGHRSVSWYQQTPGQGLQFLFEYFSETQRNKGNFPGRFSGRQFSNSRSEMNVSTLELGDSALYLCASSARTGVTSTDTQYFGPGTRLTVL.

In its sample, this clone was seen once. V usage is TRBV29-1 and J usage is TRBJ2-1; TRBD2 matches 7 bases. CDR1 SQVTM and CDR2 ANQGSEA come from the germline V gene. The CDR3 extends over 15 amino acids. With V trimmed by 7 bases and J by 4 bases, 13 bases remained unmatched. Here the CDR3 reads CSASREAGLYNEQFF. Here the CDR3 DNA reads TGCAGCGCCTCCCGGGAGGCGGGACTATACAATGAGCAGTTCTTC.

The chain joins TRBV7-9 to TRBJ1-5, with D perhaps TRBD1 (6 bases). The CDR3 totals 15 residues. Trimming left V 1 base short and J 0 bases short, with 7 bases between. Germline-derived CDR1 and CDR2 are SEHNR and FQNEAQ (reference sequence). The CDR3 spells CASSLEGGSNQPQHF. The CDR3 DNA reads as TGTGCCAGCAGCTTAGAAGGGGGTAGCAATCAGCCCCAGCATTTT. The full variable domain, rest sourced from reference TRBV7-9 and TRBJ1-5, is DTGVSQNPRHKITKRGQNVTFRCDPISEHNRLYWYRQTLGQGPEFLTYFQNEAQLEKSRLLSDRFSAERPKGSFSTLEIQRTEQGDSAMYLCASSLEGGSNQPQHFGDGTRLSIL.

The chain joins TRBV19 to TRBJ1-5, with D perhaps TRBD1 (5 bases). Germline V gives CDR1 LNHDA, CDR2 SQIVND (reference sequence). Trimming shortened V by 3 bases and J by 4 bases, and 7 bases separated the two germline ends. The CDR3 sequence is 13 residues long. CDR3 sequence reads: CASSMTENQPQHF. As DNA, the CDR3 is TGTGCCAGTAGTATGACAGAGAATCAGCCCCAGCATTTT. The complete variable domain, with remaining parts taken from reference TRBV19 and TRBJ1-5, reads DGGITQSPKYLFRKEGQNVTLSCEQNLNHDAMYWYRQDPGQGLRLIYYSQIVNDFQKGDIAEGYSVSREKKESFPLTVTSAQKNPTAFYLCASSMTENQPQHFGDGTRLSIL.

V usage is TRBV7-9 and J usage is TRBJ2-2; D not certain. The germline gives CDR1 SEHNR, CDR2 FQNEAQ (reference sequence). Trimming removed 5 bases from V and 1 base from J, with 14 bases in between. CDR3 length equals 16 residues. Here the CDR3 reads CASSLRSSVNTGELFF. Written as DNA, the CDR3 is TGTGCCAGCAGCCTTAGGAGCAGCGTGAACACCGGGGAGCTGTTTTTT.

The rearrangement uses TRBV5-1 and TRBJ1-1; D is unresolved. The germline V and J ends were trimmed by 1 base and 3 bases, with 16 bases remaining between them. This CDR3 spans 16 amino acids. In germline, CDR1 is SGHRS, CDR2 YFSETQ. The CDR3 region is CASSLRGSAGDTEAFF. The CDR3 nucleotides are TGCGCCAGCAGCTTGCGAGGGTCAGCCGGGGACACTGAAGCTTTCTTT.

This chain connects TRBV28 to TRBJ1-1, with D hard to call. Germline lookup yields CDR1 MDHEN and CDR2 SYDVKM. This CDR3 has 13 amino acids. Trimming took 7 bases from V and 0 from J, leaving 9 bases between them. CDR3 in amino acids: CASIGSMNTEAFF. The CDR3 nucleotides read TGTGCCAGCATTGGGAGCATGAACACTGAAGCTTTCTTT. Variable domain in full (rest from reference TRBV28 and TRBJ1-1): DVKVTQSSRYLVKRTGEKVFLECVQDMDHENMFWYRQDPGLGLRLIYFSYDVKMKEKGDIPEGYSVSREKKERFSLILESASTNQTSMYLCASIGSMNTEAFFGQGTRLTVV.

The chain uses TRBV10-1 and TRBJ1-2; the D gene is possibly TRBD1 (6 bases). V was shortened by 0 bases and J by 6 bases, with 8 bases between the two germline ends. The CDR3 consists of 13 residues. CDR1 WNHNN and CDR2 SYGVQD come from the germline V gene (reference sequence). CDR3 in amino acids: CASSESRGHGYTF. The CDR3 DNA follows: TGCGCCAGCAGTGAGTCGCGGGGGCATGGCTACACCTTC.